Shown below are 27 T cell receptor beta chains from a single sample sequenced in a study of OX40 agonist ivuxolimab in advanced cancers. This table comes from immunoSEQ multiplex PCR, and its TCRdb copy is limited to in-frame clones, with some not included. The repertoire includes around 84,000 clones, 85% to 95% of them detected once, and 0.43% sits in the top ten. Source: CD4+ or CD8+ T cells sorted from blood, taken in a trial of the OX40 agonist ivuxolimab. Every receptor here comes from an adult with an advanced solid tumor such as melanoma, head and neck, liver or kidney cancer.

The chain combines TRBV5-1 with TRBJ2-3; TRBD2 agrees at 7 bases. This CDR3 has 15 amino acids. After removal of 5 bases from V and 0 bases from J, the junction contained 6 bases not matched to a gene. CDR1 is SGHRS, CDR2 YFSETQ, per germline. The CDR3 DNA follows: TGCGCCAGCAGGTTTTACGGGGGGAGCACAGATACGCAGTATTTT. Its protein is CASRFYGGSTDTQYF.

V usage is TRBV19 and J usage is TRBJ1-5; D remains ambiguous. The CDR3 is 13 residues long. V lost 3 bases, J lost 7 bases, and 10 bases lay in between. In germline, CDR1 is LNHDA, CDR2 SQIVND (reference sequence). DNA for the CDR3: TGTGCCAGTAGTATTGAAGCTAAGCAGCCCCAGCATTTT. It translates to CASSIEAKQPQHF.

The chain carries TRBV9 and TRBJ2-3; D call uncertain. The CDR3 runs to 14 residues. V lost 2 bases to trimming and J lost 2 bases, with 9 bases between them. In germline, CDR1 is SGDLS, CDR2 YYNGEE. CDR3 bases: TGTGCCAGCAGCGTTCACTACTTCACAGATACGCAGTATTTT. It specifies CASSVHYFTDTQYF.

V gene TRBV29-1 combines with J gene TRBJ2-3, with 8 bases aligning to TRBD1. The CDR3 runs 14 residues. The J segment lost 4 bases and the V segment lost 1 base, leaving 4 bases of the junction unmatched. Per germline, CDR1 SQVTM and CDR2 ANQGSEA. The CDR3 sequence: CSVEGQGMADTQYF. Written as DNA, the CDR3 is TGCAGCGTTGAAGGACAGGGGATGGCAGATACGCAGTATTTT.

The chain couples TRBV5-1 to TRBJ2-5, with TRBD2 identical over 8 bases. Germline CDR1 reads SGHRS; CDR2 reads YFSETQ. After removal of 2 bases from V and 5 bases from J, the junction contained 5 bases not matched to a gene. This CDR3 region has 14 residues. The CDR3 sequence: CASSFSGGRETQYF. CDR3 in DNA: TGCGCCAGCAGCTTCAGTGGCGGGAGGGAGACCCAGTACTTC.

The chain joins TRBV25-1 to TRBJ2-3, with 7 positions matching TRBD1. J lost 1 base, V lost 8 bases, and 9 bases had no gene match. Per germline, CDR1 MGHDK and CDR2 SYGVNS. The CDR3 has 15 amino acids. The CDR3 bases are TGTGCCAGCGGGACAGAGGAGGCAGGCACAGATACGCAGTATTTT. As protein: CASGTEEAGTDTQYF.

This chain connects TRBV30 to TRBJ2-7; 9 nucleotides match TRBD1. CDR3 size: 14 residues. The junction had 4 bases not matched to a gene; V was cut back by 2 bases and J by 2 bases. Germline CDR1 reads GTSNPN; CDR2 reads SVGIG (reference sequence). The CDR3 sequence is CAWSYRDRAYEQYF. DNA of the CDR3: TGTGCCTGGAGTTATAGGGACAGGGCCTACGAGCAGTACTTC.

The V and J genes are TRBV27 and TRBJ2-1, with unresolved D. Germline V gene lookup returns CDR1 MNHEY and CDR2 SMNVEV (reference sequence). This CDR3 has 13 residues. V lost 4 bases to trimming and J lost 9 bases, with 13 bases between them. The CDR3 sequence: CASSSTTSREQFF. The CDR3 nucleotides read TGTGCCAGCAGTTCCACAACTTCTCGTGAGCAGTTCTTC.

V gene TRBV2 combines with J gene TRBJ2-5, with TRBD2 matching 8 bases. Germline-derived CDR1 and CDR2 are SNHLY and FYNNEI. V was pared by 4 bases and J by 5 bases, with 9 bases of the junction left unmatched. The CDR3 has 15 residues. The CDR3 bases are TGTGCCAGCAGTGCCGAGAGAGCGGGGGACGAGACCCAGTACTTC. Translating gives CASSAERAGDETQYF.

The gene calls are TRBV5-8 and TRBJ1-4, with D unclear. V dropped 0 bases and J dropped 11 bases, with 8 bases sitting between them. The CDR3 covers 12 residues. The germline V gene encodes CDR1 SGHTS and CDR2 YDEGEE. CDR3 loop: CASSLGTGKLFF. The CDR3 coding sequence is TGTGCCAGCAGCTTGGGTACCGGGAAACTGTTTTTT.

The chain combines TRBV7-2 with TRBJ1-1; 8 bases line up with TRBD1. Trimming at V came to 2 bases and at J to 5 bases, leaving 10 bases not matched to a gene. CDR3 length: 16 amino acids. CDR1 is SGHTA and CDR2 is FQGNSA in the germline V gene. Written as DNA, the CDR3 is TGTGCCAGCAGCTTATCCCCGGACAGGGTTGGGACTGAAGCTTTCTTT. Its translation: CASSLSPDRVGTEAFF.

This sequence joins TRBV19 and TRBJ1-1; the D gene is possibly TRBD1 (5 bases). The V end was cut by 5 bases, the J end by 4 bases, with 14 bases between. The length of the CDR3 is 14 residues. Per germline, CDR1 LNHDA and CDR2 SQIVND (reference sequence). CDR3 DNA sequence: TGTGCCAGTAGTTCGAAGGGGCTTTCCACTGAAGCTTTCTTT. Protein sequence: CASSSKGLSTEAFF.

The chain is built from TRBV19 and TRBJ2-5; 10 positions agree with TRBD1. CDR3 length: 17 residues. Germline lookup yields CDR1 LNHDA and CDR2 SQIVND (reference sequence). After removal of 2 bases from V and 2 bases from J, the junction contained 8 bases not matched to a gene. The CDR3 loop is CASSIFRTGGIQETQYF. The CDR3 coding sequence is TGTGCCAGTAGTATATTCCGGACAGGGGGAATACAAGAGACCCAGTACTTC.

This clone was picked up one time. The J gene is TRBJ2-3, the V gene TRBV15, with D perhaps matching TRBD1 or TRBD2 (5 bases each). V lost 3 bases and J lost 1, with 23 bases in between. Germline V CDR1 and CDR2: LNHNV, YYDKDF (reference sequence). CDR3 length: 19 residues. The CDR3 coding sequence is TGTGCCACCAGCAGTCTTATCGGCCGGGGACGGGGAGGCACAGATACGCAGTATTTT. It encodes CATSSLIGRGRGGTDTQYF.

This chain links TRBV9 with TRBJ2-7, with a tentative D call TRBD1 (6 bases). Trimming removed 2 bases at V and 1 base at J, with 13 bases between. The CDR3 extends over 15 amino acids. The germline V gene encodes CDR1 SGDLS and CDR2 YYNGEE. CDR3 nucleotides: TGTGCCAGCAGCGTCTCCCCCGGACAGTCCTACGAGCAGTACTTC. This sequence encodes CASSVSPGQSYEQYF.

The genes are TRBV7-9 and TRBJ2-7; D is unresolved. CDR3 size: 12 residues. CDR1 and CDR2 from the germline V gene are SEHNR and FQNEAQ (reference sequence). V lost 1 base, J lost 9 bases, and 10 bases lay in between. Here the CDR3 DNA reads TGTGCCAGCAGCTTAGTGGGGATTGCGCAGTACTTC. It is translated as CASSLVGIAQYF.

This clone came up a few times. The V and J genes are TRBV28 and TRBJ1-6; unclear D gene. V lost 6 bases to trimming and J lost 10 bases, with 10 bases between them. The CDR3 consists of 12 residues. In germline, CDR1 is MDHEN, CDR2 SYDVKM. CDR3 bases: TGTGCCAGCAGAGACTTCAGCTCACCCCTCCACTTT. Encoded protein: CASRDFSSPLHF.

In this sample, this clone turned up once. This chain uses TRBV5-1 with TRBJ2-6, with 7 bases that match TRBD1. The CDR3 is 17 residues long. The ends lost 2 bases at V and 0 bases at J; junction bases unmatched: 5. Germline lookup yields CDR1 SGHRS and CDR2 YFSETQ. The CDR3: CASSFQGQSSGANVLTF. The CDR3 DNA follows: TGCGCCAGCAGCTTTCAGGGACAGAGCTCTGGGGCCAACGTCCTGACTTTC.

This clone came up once. The V and J genes are TRBV11-2 and TRBJ1-1; D is possibly TRBD1 (5 bases). Looked up from germline, CDR1 is SGHAT and CDR2 is FQNNGV. There are 15 residues in the CDR3. Trimming took 7 bases from V and 0 from J, leaving 15 bases between them. This CDR3 is CASTLGRDMNTEAFF. The CDR3 DNA reads as TGTGCCAGCACCCTGGGGCGAGACATGAACACTGAAGCTTTCTTT. Complete variable domain (other parts from reference TRBV11-2 and TRBJ1-1): EAGVAQSPRYKIIEKRQSVAFWCNPISGHATLYWYQQILGQGPKLLIQFQNNGVVDDSQLPKDRFSAERLKGVDSTLKIQPAKLEDSAVYLCASTLGRDMNTEAFFGQGTRLTVV.

This chain joins TRBV7-2 and TRBJ2-4, with TRBD2 matching 11 bases. There are 15 residues in the CDR3. Germline CDR1 is SGHTA and CDR2 is FQGNSA. The J segment lost 10 bases and the V segment lost 5 bases, leaving 10 bases of the junction unmatched. CDR3 sequence: CASSPPGLAEPIQYF. Written as DNA, the CDR3 is TGTGCCAGCAGCCCCCCGGGACTAGCGGAACCGATTCAGTACTTC.

This rearrangement joins TRBV6-1 to TRBJ1-3, with a possible D match to TRBD1 (6 bases). V gave up 5 bases and J gave up 3 bases, with 11 bases separating them. Germline V gene data show CDR1 as MNHNS and CDR2 as SASEGT. There are 14 residues in the CDR3. CDR3 residues: CASSPQGFGNTIYF. CDR3 DNA: TGTGCCAGCAGTCCACAGGGTTTTGGAAACACCATATATTTT.

The genes are TRBV4-1 and TRBJ2-1; either TRBD1 or TRBD2 may supply D (5 bases each). Germline V lookup: CDR1 MGHRA, CDR2 YSYEKL. This CDR3 region has 14 residues. V lost 0 bases to trimming and J lost 11 bases, with 14 bases between them. CDR3 in amino acids: CASSQDLSPGQQFF. Written as DNA, the CDR3 is TGCGCCAGCAGCCAAGATCTATCCCCGGGACAGCAGTTCTTC.

This rearrangement joins TRBV7-2 to TRBJ2-3, with D tentatively TRBD1 (6 bases). V gave up 3 bases and J gave up 2 bases, with 12 bases separating them. Germline CDR1 reads SGHTA; CDR2 reads FQGNSA. The CDR3 runs to 15 residues. The CDR3: CASSFYGGITDTQYF. The DNA for the CDR3 is TGTGCCAGCAGCTTTTATGGGGGCATCACAGATACGCAGTATTTT.

This clone was observed a few times. The chain carries TRBV5-1 and TRBJ2-3, with TRBD1 matching 7 bases. V shed 4 bases and J 3 bases; nucleotides not matched to a gene: 8. The CDR3 spans 15 residues. Germline lookup yields CDR1 SGHRS and CDR2 YFSETQ. In DNA form, the CDR3 reads TGCGCCAGCAGCGACGACAGGGTTGGAACAGATACGCAGTATTTT. Amino acid sequence: CASSDDRVGTDTQYF.

The V gene is TRBV29-1, the J gene TRBJ2-5; D unclear. The CDR3 is 11 residues long. Trimming cost V 5 bases and J 5 bases, with 9 bases left between them. Germline V CDR1 and CDR2: SQVTM, ANQGSEA. CDR3 residues: CSVQTLETQYF. The CDR3 DNA reads TGCAGCGTTCAGACCCTGGAGACCCAGTACTTC.

The CDR3 reads CASSYSRAHTF. CDR3 nucleotide sequence: TGTGCCAGCAGTTACAGTCGGGCGCACACCTTC. The chain combines TRBV6-6 with TRBJ1-2; no clear D gene. The CDR3 length is 11 residues. V lost 2 bases to trimming and J lost 12 bases, with 10 bases between them. Germline V gene sequence: CDR1 MNHNY, CDR2 SVGAGI (reference sequence).

The chain uses TRBV6-6 and TRBJ2-5; D remains unclear. The germline CDR1 and CDR2 sequences are MNHNY and SVGAGI (reference sequence). The CDR3 runs to 13 residues. The V end lost 3 bases, the J end lost 4 bases, and 9 bases lay between the germline ends. CDR3 in DNA: TGTGCCAGCAGTTATGGCGGCCGAGAGACCCAGTACTTC. This codes for CASSYGGRETQYF.